Listed here are 8 T cell receptor beta chains from one sample, sequenced in a study of blood T cell repertoires in COVID-19. The data were produced by immunoSEQ multiplex PCR, yet TCRdb's version contains in-frame clones alone and is incomplete. The sample records 250,000 to 400,000 clones, under 90% being singletons. Sequencing used PBMCs or T cells enriched from blood (not recorded which). The receptors were gathered from a man aged 60-69 years who had recovered from COVID-19.

The V and J genes are TRBV28 and TRBJ2-2; D possibly corresponds to TRBD2 (6 bases). CDR1 is MDHEN and CDR2 is SYDVKM in the germline V gene. Trimming pared 9 bases from V and 3 bases from J, leaving 14 bases between. There are 14 residues in the CDR3. CDR3 sequence reads: CASSPGSDTGELFF. The CDR3 DNA is TGTGCCAGTTCCCCCGGGAGTGACACCGGGGAGCTGTTTTTT.

This sequence joins TRBV6-5 and TRBJ2-3; TRBD2 matches 11 bases. The V gene's germline CDR1 is MNHEY and CDR2 SVGAGI. The CDR3 contains 14 residues. Trimming cost V 8 bases and J 0 bases; bases outside gene matches: 1. For the CDR3, the DNA is TGTGCCAGCCTAGCGGGGGGTAGCACAGATACGCAGTATTTT. Translated, it gives CASLAGGSTDTQYF.

The chain recombines TRBV28 with TRBJ1-4; 9 bases are a match to TRBD1. After removal of 4 bases from V and 3 bases from J, the junction contained 3 bases not matched to a gene. The germline CDR1 and CDR2 sequences are MDHEN and SYDVKM. The CDR3 loop spans 15 amino acids. The CDR3 DNA sequence: TGTGCCAGCAGTTACGGGGACAGGGCTAATGAAAAACTGTTTTTT. Its translation: CASSYGDRANEKLFF.

The gene calls are TRBV11-1 and TRBJ2-7, with D perhaps matching TRBD1 (5 bases). Trimming took 3 bases from V and 6 from J, leaving 12 bases between them. The germline V gene has CDR1 SGHAT and CDR2 FQDESV (reference sequence). The CDR3 loop spans 13 amino acids. The CDR3: CASSFDSQGEQYF. The DNA of the CDR3 is TGTGCCAGCAGCTTTGACAGCCAGGGCGAGCAGTACTTC.

V and J are TRBV5-8 and TRBJ2-3, with D possibly matching TRBD2 (6 bases). V lost 5 bases, J lost 2 bases, and 12 bases lay in between. CDR1 SGHTS and CDR2 YDEGEE come from the germline V gene. The CDR3 extends over 14 amino acids. The CDR3 DNA sequence: TGTGCCAGCAGACTTGGAGGGCCCACAGATACGCAGTATTTT. This translates into CASRLGGPTDTQYF.

This clone has a single count. The chain couples TRBV30 to TRBJ1-2; unclear D gene. This CDR3 spans 11 amino acids. In germline, CDR1 is GTSNPN, CDR2 SVGIG (reference sequence). The V end lost 7 bases, the J end lost 5 bases, and 11 bases lay between the germline ends. CDR3 region: CASSILYGYTF. The CDR3 DNA follows: TGTGCCTCCTCCATACTATATGGCTACACCTTC. Drawing the rest from reference TRBV30 and TRBJ1-2, the complete variable domain is SQTIHQWPATLVQPVGSPLSLECTVEGTSNPNLYWYRQAAGRGLQLLFYSVGIGQISSEVPQNLSASRPQDRQFILSSKKLLLSDSGFYLCASSILYGYTFGSGTRLTVV.

The rearrangement uses TRBV24-1 and TRBJ2-1; 9 bases match TRBD1. The V gene's germline CDR1 is KGHDR and CDR2 SFDVKD. There are 15 residues in the CDR3. The J segment lost 3 bases and the V segment lost 9 bases, leaving 8 bases of the junction unmatched. CDR3 sequence: CATRSETGGYNEQFF. CDR3 nucleotides: TGTGCCACCCGATCGGAGACAGGGGGCTACAATGAGCAGTTCTTC.

The chain links TRBV7-2 to TRBJ1-2; D might be TRBD1 (5 bases). Trimming removed 5 bases from V and 2 bases from J, with 15 bases in between. Germline V gene lookup returns CDR1 SGHTA and CDR2 FQGNSA. This CDR3 spans 15 amino acids. CDR3: CASSILDRGNYGYTF. The CDR3 coding sequence is TGTGCCAGCAGCATCTTAGACAGAGGAAACTATGGCTACACCTTC.